The next 23 T cell receptor beta chains were all read from a single sample in a study of shared clonotypes between healthy human individuals. Generated by immunoSEQ multiplex PCR, the TCRdb table keeps only in-frame clones and is missing some. This table holds about half a million clones, around 73% found once. The sequencing input was PBMCs. Receptors were obtained from a woman aged 40 to 50 in good health. Some clones in this sample may be carry-over from other donors' samples.

The chain employs TRBV4-2 and TRBJ2-6; 8 positions match TRBD2. Germline V lookup: CDR1 LGHNA, CDR2 YNFKEQ. The CDR3 is made up of 16 amino acids. V dropped 8 bases and J dropped 4; count of bases not matched to a gene: 10. CDR3 sequence reads: CASSPLGRAGANVLTF. The CDR3 DNA is TGTGCCAGCTCCCCCCTCGGGAGGGCCGGGGCCAACGTCCTGACTTTC.

J is TRBJ1-2 and V is TRBV2; 7 nucleotides line up with TRBD1. Trimming removed 4 bases from V and 2 bases from J; junction bases left unmatched: 10. Germline CDR1 and CDR2: SNHLY and FYNNEI. The CDR3 runs to 16 residues. The CDR3 coding sequence is TGTGCCAGCAGTGGGGCCAGGGGGGTTTTGAACTATGGCTACACCTTC. Translation gives CASSGARGVLNYGYTF.

As regards this clone: The sample contains more than one DNA sequence encoding this CDR3. V is TRBV19 and J is TRBJ2-5, with 8 bases fitting TRBD1. This CDR3 is built from 14 residues. J gave up 1 base and V 2 bases, and 0 bases lay outside the gene matches. CDR1 is LNHDA, CDR2 SQIVND, per germline (reference sequence). CDR3 residues: CASSITGGQETQYF. The DNA of the CDR3 is TGTGCCAGTAGTATAACAGGGGGCCAAGAGACCCAGTACTTC.

This clone was detected ten times or more. CDR3 sequence: CASSDPRQGNTEAFF. The CDR3 DNA is TGCGCCAGCAGTGATCCTAGACAGGGGAACACTGAAGCTTTCTTT. The chain combines TRBV10-2 with TRBJ1-1; TRBD1 matches 7 bases. J gave up 1 base and V 3 bases, and 5 bases lay outside the gene matches. Germline CDR1 reads WSHSY; CDR2 reads SAAADI. This CDR3 region has 15 residues.

The V and J genes are TRBV27 and TRBJ2-3, with D unclear. The germline V gene has CDR1 MNHEY and CDR2 SMNVEV (reference sequence). This CDR3 has 13 residues. The V end was cut by 5 bases, the J end by 8 bases, with 14 bases between. The CDR3 sequence: CASSPGPRGTQYF. As DNA, the CDR3 is TGTGCCAGCAGTCCCGGGCCTCGCGGTACGCAGTATTTT.

The chain uses TRBV5-1 and TRBJ1-2; TRBD1 agrees at 7 bases. Germline CDR1 is SGHRS and CDR2 is YFSETQ. Losses at the gene ends were 7 bases for V and 4 bases for J; bases not matched to a gene: 10. CDR3 length equals 14 residues. As DNA, the CDR3 is TGCGCCAGCGGCGGGCCGGGACAGATCTATGGCTACACCTTC. This sequence encodes CASGGPGQIYGYTF.

The rearrangement joins TRBV5-1 to TRBJ2-3; 10 bases are a match to TRBD2. This CDR3 contains 16 residues. Germline values: CDR1 SGHRS, CDR2 YFSETQ. J was trimmed by 4 bases and V by 4 bases; bases with no gene match: 9. The CDR3 DNA sequence: TGCGCCAGCAGCCCCGCAGCGGGAGGGTTCCCAGATACGCAGTATTTT. Translation gives CASSPAAGGFPDTQYF.

This clone has only one observation. The chain has TRBV10-1 and TRBJ2-7, with 10 positions matching TRBD1. Germline-derived CDR1 and CDR2 are WNHNN and SYGVQD (reference sequence). The CDR3 has 14 residues. Trimming took 3 bases from V and 9 from J; bases not matched to a gene: 8. This CDR3 reads CASSELGQGFVQYF. The CDR3 DNA follows: TGCGCCAGCAGTGAACTGGGACAGGGGTTTGTGCAGTACTTC.

The chain has TRBV30 and TRBJ2-1; perhaps TRBD1 as D (6 bases). This CDR3 contains 13 residues. Germline lookup yields CDR1 GTSNPN and CDR2 SVGIG (reference sequence). Between the trimmed V and J ends, which lost 4 bases and 13 bases, there was a span of 20 bases. CDR3 coding DNA: TGTGCCTGGATGTTAGCAGGGGCCCGGACCCAGTTCTTC. The encoded protein is CAWMLAGARTQFF.

This clone is a singleton in its sample. In DNA form, the CDR3 reads TGTGCCAGCAGTTTAACAGGGGGCCTCGAGCCCCAGCATTTT. Translation: CASSLTGGLEPQHF. This rearrangement joins TRBV28 to TRBJ1-5; 9 nucleotides line up with TRBD1. Trimming cost V 2 bases and J 8 bases; bases outside gene matches: 4. The CDR3 extends over 14 amino acids. Germline values: CDR1 MDHEN, CDR2 SYDVKM.

The chain recombines TRBV2 with TRBJ2-4; no firm D call. The CDR3 covers 16 residues. V lost 6 bases and J lost 0, with 15 bases in between. The germline V gene encodes CDR1 SNHLY and CDR2 FYNNEI. In nucleotides, the CDR3 is TGTGCCAGCAGCCATGGGTGGGTATTAGCCAAAAACATTCAGTACTTC. This sequence encodes CASSHGWVLAKNIQYF.

This sequence joins TRBV27 and TRBJ2-1; TRBD2 matches at 7 bases. CDR1 is MNHEY, CDR2 SMNVEV, per germline (reference sequence). J gave up 1 base and V 6 bases, and 6 bases lay outside the gene matches. The CDR3 contains 15 residues. CDR3 amino acids: CASSHEGLSYNEQFF. The CDR3 bases are TGTGCCAGCAGCCACGAGGGACTATCCTACAATGAGCAGTTCTTC.

V and J are TRBV2 and TRBJ2-1; 11 nucleotides match TRBD2. J was trimmed by 5 bases and V by 7 bases; bases with no gene match: 7. There are 15 residues in the CDR3. Germline loops: CDR1 SNHLY, CDR2 FYNNEI. For the CDR3, the DNA is TGTGCCAGCACCCTCGGGACTAGCGGTAACAATGAGCAGTTCTTC. It encodes CASTLGTSGNNEQFF. Complete variable domain (other parts from reference TRBV2 and TRBJ2-1): EPEVTQTPSHQVTQMGQEVILRCVPISNHLYFYWYRQILGQKVEFLVSFYNNEISEKSEIFDDQFSVERPDGSNFTLKIRSTKLEDSAMYFCASTLGTSGNNEQFFGPGTRLTVL.

The chain combines TRBV5-6 with TRBJ2-5, with 11 bases aligning to TRBD2. V lost 5 bases to trimming and J lost 1 base; unmatched junction nucleotides: 13. This CDR3 has 18 residues. Germline CDR1 reads SGHDT; CDR2 reads YYEEEE. The CDR3 nucleotides read TGTGCCAGCAGTCGGACAGGAGGGACTAGCGGCTTCCAAGAGACCCAGTACTTC. Its translation: CASSRTGGTSGFQETQYF.

With respect to this clone: The same CDR3 is also encoded by other DNA sequences in this sample. The chain recombines TRBV19 with TRBJ2-5; possibly TRBD1 for D (5 bases). This CDR3 region has 13 residues. Trimming removed 2 bases from V and 4 bases from J, with 8 bases in between. In germline, CDR1 is LNHDA, CDR2 SQIVND (reference sequence). The CDR3 nucleotides are TGTGCCAGTAGTATACAGGGTGGAGAGACCCAGTACTTC. Its protein is CASSIQGGETQYF.

This clone has only a few counts. The J gene is TRBJ2-5, the V gene TRBV30; 10 bases line up with TRBD2. CDR1 and CDR2 from the germline V gene are GTSNPN and SVGIG (reference sequence). The length of the CDR3 is 16 residues. Germline trimming cut 5 bases from V and 4 bases from J; bases unmatched to any gene: 13. The CDR3 nucleotides read TGTGCCTGGGACGTACGAAGCAGCGGGAGGGGAGAGACCCAGTACTTC. Translating gives CAWDVRSSGRGETQYF.

Of note for this clone: The same CDR3 arises from other DNA sequences in this sample as well. V usage is TRBV5-6 and J usage is TRBJ2-7; D is perhaps TRBD1 or TRBD2 (5 bases each). CDR3 length: 17 residues. V gave up 4 bases and J gave up 0 bases, with 20 bases separating them. The germline gives CDR1 SGHDT, CDR2 YYEEEE. The CDR3 spells CASSASPGTTASYEQYF. The DNA of the CDR3 is TGTGCCAGCAGCGCGTCCCCCGGGACCACCGCCTCCTACGAGCAGTACTTC.

The gene calls are TRBV27 and TRBJ1-3; D is perhaps TRBD1 (5 bases). The CDR3 length is 19 residues. Trimming took off 9 bases at V and 0 bases at J, with 27 bases between the two ends. Germline V CDR1 and CDR2: MNHEY, SMNVEV (reference sequence). The CDR3, as DNA: TGTGCCAGTGGAGATCCGACAGATTTCAACTTCCTCTCTGGAAACACCATATATTTT. Residues: CASGDPTDFNFLSGNTIYF.

The chain links TRBV6-5 to TRBJ2-7; D uncertain. Germline CDR1 MNHEY, CDR2 SVGAGI. Deletions cut 2 bases from V and 0 bases from J, with 11 bases between. This CDR3 region has 15 residues. The CDR3 protein is CASSYQPDSSYEQYF. In DNA, the CDR3 is TGTGCCAGCAGTTACCAACCGGATAGCTCCTACGAGCAGTACTTC.

The chain joins TRBV5-1 to TRBJ1-1; D call uncertain. The CDR3 runs 13 residues. V shed 0 bases and J shed 10 bases, with 13 bases lying between them. Germline CDR1 SGHRS, CDR2 YFSETQ. The CDR3 loop reads CASSLAGEGSAFF. In DNA form, the CDR3 reads TGCGCCAGCAGCTTGGCCGGCGAGGGATCAGCTTTCTTT.

This clone was seen more than once but under ten times. The chain carries TRBV9 and TRBJ2-1; 8 bases agree with TRBD1. V was pared by 0 bases and J by 9 bases, with 11 bases of the junction left unmatched. CDR1 is SGDLS, CDR2 YYNGEE, per germline. The CDR3 spans 16 residues. The CDR3 loop reads CASSVGGRTGLFEQFF. The CDR3 nucleotides read TGTGCCAGCAGCGTAGGTGGTAGGACAGGGCTTTTTGAGCAGTTCTTC.

The rearrangement uses TRBV7-3 and TRBJ2-1, with 10 bases identical to TRBD1. The junction had 9 bases not matched to a gene; V was cut back by 2 bases and J by 8 bases. This CDR3 is built from 16 residues. Germline lookup yields CDR1 SGHTA and CDR2 FQGTGA. Here the CDR3 reads CASSLVGTGVLDEQFF. The CDR3 region has the DNA TGTGCCAGCAGCTTAGTTGGGACAGGGGTTCTTGATGAGCAGTTCTTC. The full variable domain, completed using reference TRBV7-3 and TRBJ2-1, is GAGVSQTPSNKVTEKGKYVELRCDPISGHTALYWYRQSLGQGPEFLIYFQGTGAADDSGLPNDRFFAVRPEGSVSTLKIQRTERGDSAVYLCASSLVGTGVLDEQFFGPGTRLTVL.

The genes are TRBV7-9 and TRBJ1-6; D remains unclear. The germline gives CDR1 SEHNR, CDR2 FQNEAQ (reference sequence). The CDR3 sequence is 13 residues long. V lost 5 bases to trimming and J lost 12 bases, with 14 bases between them. The CDR3 loop is CASSPVGVGPLHF. The CDR3 bases are TGTGCCAGCAGCCCGGTTGGGGTGGGACCCCTCCACTTT.